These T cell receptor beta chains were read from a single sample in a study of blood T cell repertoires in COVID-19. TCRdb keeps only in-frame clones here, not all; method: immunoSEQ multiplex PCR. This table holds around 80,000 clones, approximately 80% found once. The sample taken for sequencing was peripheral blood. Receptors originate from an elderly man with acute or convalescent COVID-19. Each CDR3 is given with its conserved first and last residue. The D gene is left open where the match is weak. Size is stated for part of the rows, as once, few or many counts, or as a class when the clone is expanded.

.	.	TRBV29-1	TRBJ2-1	CSYLRGYNEQFF	TGCAGCTACCTCAGAGGGTACAATGAGCAGTTCTTC
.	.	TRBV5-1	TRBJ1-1	CASSLVRSWDTEAFF	TGCGCCAGCAGCTTGGTTCGGAGCTGGGACACTGAAGCTTTCTTT
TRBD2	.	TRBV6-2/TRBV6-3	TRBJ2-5	CASSKRLAGGQETQYF	TGTGCCAGCAGTAAACGACTAGCGGGGGGGCAAGAGACCCAGTACTTC
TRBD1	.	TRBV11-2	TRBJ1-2	CASSFGQGVNYGYTF	TGTGCCAGCAGCTTTGGGCAGGGGGTCAACTATGGCTACACCTTC
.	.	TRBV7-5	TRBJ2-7	CARSLGLVGEQYF	TGTGCCAGAAGCTTAGGACTAGTGGGCGAGCAGTACTTC
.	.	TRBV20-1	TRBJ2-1	CSANRDNEQFF	TGCAGTGCTAACAGGGACAATGAGCAGTTCTTC
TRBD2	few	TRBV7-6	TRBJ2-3	CASSWTSGFADTQYF	TGTGCCAGCAGTTGGACTAGCGGGTTTGCAGATACGCAGTATTTT
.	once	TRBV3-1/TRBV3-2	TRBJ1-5	CASSSGMRPQHF	TGTGCCAGCAGCTCGGGTATGAGGCCCCAGCATTTT
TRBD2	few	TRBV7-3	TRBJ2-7	CASSPGLAGDEQYF	TGTGCCAGCAGCCCCGGACTAGCGGGGGACGAGCAGTACTTC
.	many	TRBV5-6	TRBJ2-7	CASSEQVSYEQYF	TGTGCCAGCAGCGAACAGGTATCCTACGAGCAGTACTTC
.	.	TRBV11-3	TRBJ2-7	CASSSSGAYEQYF	TGTGCCAGCAGCTCCTCAGGGGCCTACGAGCAGTACTTC
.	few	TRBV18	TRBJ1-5	CASSLTPQGGGNQPQHF	TGTGCCAGCTCACTCACTCCTCAGGGAGGTGGCAATCAGCCCCAGCATTTT
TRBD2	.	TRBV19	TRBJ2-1	CASSIEAGGLYNEQFF	TGTGCCAGTAGTATAGAAGCGGGGGGACTTTACAATGAGCAGTTCTTC
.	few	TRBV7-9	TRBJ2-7	CASSLGDGSTYEQYF	TGTGCCAGCAGCTTAGGGGACGGGAGTACCTACGAGCAGTACTTC
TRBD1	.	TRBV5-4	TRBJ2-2	CASSLQGANTGELFF	TGTGCCAGCAGCCTACAGGGGGCTAACACCGGGGAGCTGTTTTTT
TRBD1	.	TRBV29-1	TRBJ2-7	CSVVKFRGRPHEQYF	TGCAGCGTTGTAAAATTCAGGGGGCGCCCCCACGAGCAGTACTTC
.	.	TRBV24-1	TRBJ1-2	CATSDPSAGNYGYTF	TGTGCCACCAGTGACCCCTCCGCAGGTAACTATGGCTACACCTTC
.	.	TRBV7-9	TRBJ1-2	CASSQGWEGYTF	TGTGCCAGCAGTCAGGGTTGGGAAGGCTACACCTTC
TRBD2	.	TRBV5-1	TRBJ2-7	CASSPGGVQSSYEQYF	TGCGCCAGCAGCCCTGGGGGGGTCCAGAGCTCCTACGAGCAGTACTTC
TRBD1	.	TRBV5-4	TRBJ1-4	CASSLDTGGNEKLFF	TGTGCCAGCAGCCTGGATACAGGGGGAAATGAAAAACTGTTTTTT
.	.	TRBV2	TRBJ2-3	CATTQGVGDTQYF	TGTGCCACCACACAGGGTGTAGGGGATACGCAGTATTTT
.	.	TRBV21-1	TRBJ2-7	CASSKEVLWGQGAYEQYF	.
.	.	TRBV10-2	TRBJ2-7	CASSAPYGYEQYF	TGCGCCAGCAGTGCCCCGTACGGCTACGAGCAGTACTTC
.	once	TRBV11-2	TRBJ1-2	CASSLNPGVNYGYTF	TGTGCCAGCAGCTTAAATCCAGGGGTTAACTATGGCTACACCTTC
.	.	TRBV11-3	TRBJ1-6	CASSLELSSYNSPLHF	TGTGCCAGCAGCTTAGAGCTAAGCTCCTATAATTCACCCCTCCACTTT
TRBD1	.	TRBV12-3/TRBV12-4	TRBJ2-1	CASSGTGGEQFF	TGTGCCAGCAGTGGGACAGGTGGGGAGCAGTTCTTC
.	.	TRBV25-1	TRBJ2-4	CASSSGQGGKNIQYF	TGTGCCAGCAGTTCAGGCCAAGGGGGCAAAAACATTCAGTACTTC
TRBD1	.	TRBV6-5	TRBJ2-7	CASSSTGGDSYEQYF	TGTGCCAGCAGTAGTACAGGGGGAGACTCCTACGAGCAGTACTTC
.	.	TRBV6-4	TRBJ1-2	CATVLANYGYTF	TGTGCCACCGTATTAGCTAACTATGGCTACACCTTC
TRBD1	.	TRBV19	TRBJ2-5	CASSIRGGNFQETQYF	TGTGCCAGTAGTATCAGAGGGGGCAATTTCCAAGAGACCCAGTACTTC
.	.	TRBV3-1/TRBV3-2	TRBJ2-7	CASSQPGYEQYF	TGTGCCAGCAGCCAACCGGGCTACGAGCAGTACTTC
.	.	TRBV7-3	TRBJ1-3	CASSLTGVPGTGNTIYF	TGTGCCAGCAGCTTAACTGGAGTTCCAGGGACTGGAAACACCATATATTTT
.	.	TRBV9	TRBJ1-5	CASSVGTEQYQPQHF	TGTGCCAGCAGCGTAGGGACAGAGCAATATCAGCCCCAGCATTTT
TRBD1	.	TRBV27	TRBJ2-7	CASSTTGVHYEQYF	TGTGCCAGCAGTACGACAGGGGTCCACTACGAGCAGTACTTC
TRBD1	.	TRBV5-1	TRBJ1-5	CASSFPGASSPGQLNQPQHF	TGCGCCAGCAGCTTCCCTGGGGCGAGTTCCCCGGGACAGCTGAATCAGCCCCAGCATTTT